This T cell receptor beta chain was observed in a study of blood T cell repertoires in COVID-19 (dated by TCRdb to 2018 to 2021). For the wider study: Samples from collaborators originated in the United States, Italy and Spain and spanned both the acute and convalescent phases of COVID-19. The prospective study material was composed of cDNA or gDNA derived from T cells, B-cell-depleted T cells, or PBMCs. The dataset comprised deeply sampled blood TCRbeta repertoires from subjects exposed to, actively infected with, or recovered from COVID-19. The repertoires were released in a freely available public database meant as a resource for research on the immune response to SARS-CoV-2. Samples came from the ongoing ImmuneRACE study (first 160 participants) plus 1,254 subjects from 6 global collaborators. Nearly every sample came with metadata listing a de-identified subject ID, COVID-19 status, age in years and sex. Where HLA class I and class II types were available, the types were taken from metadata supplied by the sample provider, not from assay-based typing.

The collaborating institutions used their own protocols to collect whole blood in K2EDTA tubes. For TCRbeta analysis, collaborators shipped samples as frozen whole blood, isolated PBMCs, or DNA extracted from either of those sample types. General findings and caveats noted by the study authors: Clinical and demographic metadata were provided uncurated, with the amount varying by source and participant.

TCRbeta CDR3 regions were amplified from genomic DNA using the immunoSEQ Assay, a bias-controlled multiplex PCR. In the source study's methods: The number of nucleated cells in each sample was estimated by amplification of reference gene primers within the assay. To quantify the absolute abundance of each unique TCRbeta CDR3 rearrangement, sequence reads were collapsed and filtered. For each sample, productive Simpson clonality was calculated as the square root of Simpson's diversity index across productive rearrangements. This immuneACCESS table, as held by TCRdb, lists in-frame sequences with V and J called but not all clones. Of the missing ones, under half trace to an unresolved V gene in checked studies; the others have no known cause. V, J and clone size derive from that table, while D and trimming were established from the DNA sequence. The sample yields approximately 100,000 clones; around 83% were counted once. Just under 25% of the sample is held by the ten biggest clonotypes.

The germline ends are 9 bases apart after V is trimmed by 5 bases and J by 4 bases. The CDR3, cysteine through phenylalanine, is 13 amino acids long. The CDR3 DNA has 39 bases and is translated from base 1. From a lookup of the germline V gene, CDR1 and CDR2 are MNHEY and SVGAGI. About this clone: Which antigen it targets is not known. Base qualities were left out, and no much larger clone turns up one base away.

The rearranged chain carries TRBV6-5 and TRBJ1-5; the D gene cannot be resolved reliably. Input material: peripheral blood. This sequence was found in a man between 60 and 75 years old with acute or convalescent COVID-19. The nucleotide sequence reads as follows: TGTGCCAGCAGTAAACAGTTTAATCAGCCCCAGCATTTT. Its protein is CASSKQFNQPQHF.